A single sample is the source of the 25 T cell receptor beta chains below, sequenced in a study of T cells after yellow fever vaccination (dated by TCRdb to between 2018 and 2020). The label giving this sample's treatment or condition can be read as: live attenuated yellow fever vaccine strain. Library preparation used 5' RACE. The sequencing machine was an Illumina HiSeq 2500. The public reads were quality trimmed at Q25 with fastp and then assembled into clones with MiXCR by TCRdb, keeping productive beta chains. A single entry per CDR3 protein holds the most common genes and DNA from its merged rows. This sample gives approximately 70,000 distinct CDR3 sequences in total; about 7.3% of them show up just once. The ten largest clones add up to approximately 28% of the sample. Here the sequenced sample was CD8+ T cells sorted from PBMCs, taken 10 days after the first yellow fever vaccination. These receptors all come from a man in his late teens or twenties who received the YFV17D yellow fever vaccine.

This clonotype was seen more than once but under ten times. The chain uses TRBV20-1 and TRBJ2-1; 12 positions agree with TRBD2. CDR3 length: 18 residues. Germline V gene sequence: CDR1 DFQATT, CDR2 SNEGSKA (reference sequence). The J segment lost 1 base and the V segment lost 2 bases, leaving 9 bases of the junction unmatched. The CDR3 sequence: CSARQLAGGPHSYNEQFF. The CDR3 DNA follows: TGCAGTGCTAGACAACTAGCGGGGGGACCCCATTCCTACAATGAGCAGTTCTTC.

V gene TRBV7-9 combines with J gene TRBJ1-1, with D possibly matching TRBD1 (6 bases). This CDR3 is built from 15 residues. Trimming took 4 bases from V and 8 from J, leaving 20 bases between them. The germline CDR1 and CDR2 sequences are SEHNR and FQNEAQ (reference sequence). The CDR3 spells CASSWTHREKKEAFF. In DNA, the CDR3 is TGTGCCAGCAGCTGGACCCACAGGGAAAAGAAGGAAGCTTTCTTT.

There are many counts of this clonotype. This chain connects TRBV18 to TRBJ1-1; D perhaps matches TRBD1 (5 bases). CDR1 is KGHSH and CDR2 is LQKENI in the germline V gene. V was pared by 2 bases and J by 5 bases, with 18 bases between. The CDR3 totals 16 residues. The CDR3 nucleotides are TGTGCCAGCTCACCAAGCCCCCCAGGCGAGGGGACTGAAGCTTTCTTT. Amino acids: CASSPSPPGEGTEAFF.

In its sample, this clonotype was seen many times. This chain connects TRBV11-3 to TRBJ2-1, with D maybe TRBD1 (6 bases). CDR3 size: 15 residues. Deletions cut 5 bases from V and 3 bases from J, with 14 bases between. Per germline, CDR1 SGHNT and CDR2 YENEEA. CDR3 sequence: CASSQKQGDYNEQFF. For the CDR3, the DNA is TGTGCCAGCAGCCAAAAACAGGGAGACTACAATGAGCAGTTCTTC.

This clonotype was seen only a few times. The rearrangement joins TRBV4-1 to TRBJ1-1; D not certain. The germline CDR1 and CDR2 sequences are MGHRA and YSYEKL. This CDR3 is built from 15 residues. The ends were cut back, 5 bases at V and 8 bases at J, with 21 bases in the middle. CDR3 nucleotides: TGCGCCAGCAGCGAGACTCGTGGAGGAGGGATGGAAGCTTTCTTT. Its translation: CASSETRGGGMEAFF.

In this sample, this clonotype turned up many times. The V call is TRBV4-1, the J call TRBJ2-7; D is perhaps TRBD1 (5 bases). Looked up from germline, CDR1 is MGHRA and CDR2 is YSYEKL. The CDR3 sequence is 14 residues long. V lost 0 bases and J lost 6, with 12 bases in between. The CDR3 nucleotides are TGCGCCAGCAGCCAAGAGGTCAAGGGGTTCGAGCAGTACGTC. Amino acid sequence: CASSQEVKGFEQYV.

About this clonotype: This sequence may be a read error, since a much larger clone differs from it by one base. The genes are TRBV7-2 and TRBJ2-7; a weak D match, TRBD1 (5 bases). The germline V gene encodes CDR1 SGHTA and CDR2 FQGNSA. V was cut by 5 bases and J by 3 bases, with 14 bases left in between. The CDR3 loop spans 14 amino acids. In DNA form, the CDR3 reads TGTGCCAGCAGCCCTGCCAGGGCCCACTACGAGCAGTACTTC. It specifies CASSPARAHYEQYF.

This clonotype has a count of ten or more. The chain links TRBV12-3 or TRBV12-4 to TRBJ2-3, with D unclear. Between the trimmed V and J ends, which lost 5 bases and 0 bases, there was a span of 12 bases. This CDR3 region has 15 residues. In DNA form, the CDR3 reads TGTGCCAGCAGTGGAGTTTGGGGAAGCACAGATACGCAGTATTTT. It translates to CASSGVWGSTDTQYF.

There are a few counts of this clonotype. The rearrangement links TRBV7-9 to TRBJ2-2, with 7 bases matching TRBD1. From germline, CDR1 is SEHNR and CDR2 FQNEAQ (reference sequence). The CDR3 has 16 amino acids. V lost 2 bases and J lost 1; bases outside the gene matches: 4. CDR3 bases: TGTGCCAGCAGCTTAAGAGGGGGCGAGAACACCGGGGAGCTGTTTTTT. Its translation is CASSLRGGENTGELFF.

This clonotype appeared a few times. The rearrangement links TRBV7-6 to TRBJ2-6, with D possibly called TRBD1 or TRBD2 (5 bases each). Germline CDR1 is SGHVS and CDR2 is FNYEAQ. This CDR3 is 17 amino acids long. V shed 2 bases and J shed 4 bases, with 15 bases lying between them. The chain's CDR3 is CASSLWGRGPGANVLTF. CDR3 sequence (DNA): TGTGCCAGCAGCTTATGGGGGAGAGGGCCCGGGGCCAACGTCCTGACTTTC.

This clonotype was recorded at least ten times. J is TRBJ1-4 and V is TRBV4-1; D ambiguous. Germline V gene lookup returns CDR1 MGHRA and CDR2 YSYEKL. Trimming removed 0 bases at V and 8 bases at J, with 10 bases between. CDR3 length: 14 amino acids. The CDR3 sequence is CASSQEREGEKLFF. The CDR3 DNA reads TGCGCCAGCAGCCAAGAAAGGGAAGGGGAAAAACTGTTTTTT.

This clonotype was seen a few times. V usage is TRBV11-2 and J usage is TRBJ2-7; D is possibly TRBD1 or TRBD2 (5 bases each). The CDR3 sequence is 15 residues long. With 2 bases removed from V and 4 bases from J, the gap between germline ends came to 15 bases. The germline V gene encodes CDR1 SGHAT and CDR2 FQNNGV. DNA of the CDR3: TGTGCCAGCAGCTTATCTCAGGGACCTTTGTACGAGCAGTACTTC. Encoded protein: CASSLSQGPLYEQYF.

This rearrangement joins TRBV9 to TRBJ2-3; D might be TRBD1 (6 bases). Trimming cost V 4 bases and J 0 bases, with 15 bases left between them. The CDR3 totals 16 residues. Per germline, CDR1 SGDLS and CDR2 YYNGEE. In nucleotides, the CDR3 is TGTGCCAGCAGCCTAGAGGGGGACGCGAGCACAGATACGCAGTATTTT. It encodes CASSLEGDASTDTQYF.

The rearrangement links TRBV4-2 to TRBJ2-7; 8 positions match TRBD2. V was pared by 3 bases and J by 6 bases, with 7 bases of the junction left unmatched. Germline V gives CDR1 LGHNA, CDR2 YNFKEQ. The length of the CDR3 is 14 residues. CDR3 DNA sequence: TGTGCCAGCAGCCAGGAAGTCGGGGGGGCCGAGCAGTACTTC. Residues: CASSQEVGGAEQYF.

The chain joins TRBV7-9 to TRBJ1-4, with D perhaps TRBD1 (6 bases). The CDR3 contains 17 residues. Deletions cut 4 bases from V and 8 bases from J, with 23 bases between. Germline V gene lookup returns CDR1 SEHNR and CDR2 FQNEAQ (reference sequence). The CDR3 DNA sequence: TGTGCCAGCAGCTCACAAAAGGACCAGGGGTACGGCGAAAAACTGTTTTTT. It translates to CASSSQKDQGYGEKLFF.

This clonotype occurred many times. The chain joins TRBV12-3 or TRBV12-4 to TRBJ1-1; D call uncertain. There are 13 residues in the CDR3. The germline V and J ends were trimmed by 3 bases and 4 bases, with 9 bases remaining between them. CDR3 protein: CASSFWEATEAFF. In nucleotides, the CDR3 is TGTGCCAGCAGTTTCTGGGAGGCCACTGAAGCTTTCTTT.

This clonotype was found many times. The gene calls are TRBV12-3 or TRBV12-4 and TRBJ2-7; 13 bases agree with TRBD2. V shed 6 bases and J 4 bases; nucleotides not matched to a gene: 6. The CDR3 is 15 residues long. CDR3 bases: TGTGCCAGCAGCCCCGGGACTAGCGGGACGTACGAGCAGTACTTC. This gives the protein CASSPGTSGTYEQYF.

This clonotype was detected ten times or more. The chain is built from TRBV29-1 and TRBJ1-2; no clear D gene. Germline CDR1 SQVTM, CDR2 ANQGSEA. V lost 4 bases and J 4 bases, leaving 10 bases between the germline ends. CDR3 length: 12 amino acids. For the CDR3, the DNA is TGCAGCGTTGTCGGAGACCTCTATGGCTACACCTTC. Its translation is CSVVGDLYGYTF.

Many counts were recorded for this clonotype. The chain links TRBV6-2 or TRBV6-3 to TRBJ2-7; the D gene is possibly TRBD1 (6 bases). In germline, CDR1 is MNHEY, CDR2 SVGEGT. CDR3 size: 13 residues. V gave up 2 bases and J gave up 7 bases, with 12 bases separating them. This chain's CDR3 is CASSYQGFSEQYV. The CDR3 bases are TGTGCCAGCAGTTACCAGGGGTTTAGTGAGCAGTACGTC.

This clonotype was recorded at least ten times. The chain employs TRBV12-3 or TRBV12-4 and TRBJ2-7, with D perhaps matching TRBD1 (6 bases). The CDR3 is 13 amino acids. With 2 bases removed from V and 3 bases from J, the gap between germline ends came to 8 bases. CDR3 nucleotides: TGTGCCAGCAGTTTACCGGACAGCTACGAGCAGTACTTC. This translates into CASSLPDSYEQYF.

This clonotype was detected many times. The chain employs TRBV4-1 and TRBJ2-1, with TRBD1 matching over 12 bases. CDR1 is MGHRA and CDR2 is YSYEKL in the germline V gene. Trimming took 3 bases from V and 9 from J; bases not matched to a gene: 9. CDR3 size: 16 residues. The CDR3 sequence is CASSQIGTGGLGEQFF. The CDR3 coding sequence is TGCGCCAGCAGCCAGATCGGGACAGGGGGCTTGGGTGAGCAGTTCTTC.

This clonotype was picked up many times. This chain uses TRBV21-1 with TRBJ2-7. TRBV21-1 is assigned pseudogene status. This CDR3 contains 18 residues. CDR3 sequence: CASSKEENSPLGDEGQYV. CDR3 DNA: TGTGCCAGCAGCAAAGAGGAGAATAGCCCGTTGGGTGATGAAGGGCAGTACGTC.

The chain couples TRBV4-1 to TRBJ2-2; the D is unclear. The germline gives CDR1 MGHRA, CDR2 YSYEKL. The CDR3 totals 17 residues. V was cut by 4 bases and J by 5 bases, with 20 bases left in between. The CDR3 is CASSRLQHLPRTGELFF. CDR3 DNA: TGCGCCAGCAGCCGCCTCCAACACCTTCCCCGGACCGGGGAGCTGTTTTTT.

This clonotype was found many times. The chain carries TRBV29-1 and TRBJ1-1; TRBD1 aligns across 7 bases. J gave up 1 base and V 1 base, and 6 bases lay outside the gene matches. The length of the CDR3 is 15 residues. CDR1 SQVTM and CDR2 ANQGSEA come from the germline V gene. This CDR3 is CSVEVGTDPNTEAFF. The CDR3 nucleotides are TGCAGCGTTGAAGTTGGGACAGATCCGAACACTGAAGCTTTCTTT.

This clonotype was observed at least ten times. The CDR3 nucleotides are TGCAGTGCTAGTCGGGGGGGCCCGGGGGAGTCCTACAATGAGCAGTTCTTC. This translates into CSASRGGPGESYNEQFF. V is TRBV20-1 and J is TRBJ2-1; 8 bases align to TRBD2. The CDR3 has 17 amino acids. J lost 1 base, V lost 3 bases, and 11 bases had no gene match. Germline V CDR1 and CDR2: DFQATT, SNEGSKA (reference sequence).